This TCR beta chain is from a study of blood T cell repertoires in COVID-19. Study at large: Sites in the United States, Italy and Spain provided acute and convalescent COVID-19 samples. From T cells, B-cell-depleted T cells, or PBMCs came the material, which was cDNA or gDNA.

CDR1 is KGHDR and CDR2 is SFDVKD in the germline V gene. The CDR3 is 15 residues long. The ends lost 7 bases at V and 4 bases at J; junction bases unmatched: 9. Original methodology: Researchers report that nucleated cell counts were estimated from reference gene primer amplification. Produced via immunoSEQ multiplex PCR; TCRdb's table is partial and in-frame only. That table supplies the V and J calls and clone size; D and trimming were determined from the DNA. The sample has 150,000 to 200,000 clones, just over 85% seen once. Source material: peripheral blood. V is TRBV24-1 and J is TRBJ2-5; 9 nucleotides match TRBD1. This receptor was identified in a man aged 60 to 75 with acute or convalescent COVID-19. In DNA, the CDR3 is TGTGCCACCAGCCGCACAGGGGGCAGTGGAGAGACCCAGTACTTC. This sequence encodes CATSRTGGSGETQYF.